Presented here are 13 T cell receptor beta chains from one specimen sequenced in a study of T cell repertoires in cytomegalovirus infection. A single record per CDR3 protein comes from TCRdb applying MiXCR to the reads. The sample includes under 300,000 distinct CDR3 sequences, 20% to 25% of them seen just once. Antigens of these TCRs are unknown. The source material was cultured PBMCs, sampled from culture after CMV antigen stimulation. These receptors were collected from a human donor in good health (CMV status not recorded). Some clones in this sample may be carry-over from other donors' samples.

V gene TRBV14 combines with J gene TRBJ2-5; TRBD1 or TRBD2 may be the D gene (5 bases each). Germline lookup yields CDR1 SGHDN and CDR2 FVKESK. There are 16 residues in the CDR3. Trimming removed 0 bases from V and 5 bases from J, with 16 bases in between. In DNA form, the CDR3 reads TGTGCCAGCAGCCAAGAGAAGGGGCTGGACTTGGAGACCCAGTACTTC. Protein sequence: CASSQEKGLDLETQYF. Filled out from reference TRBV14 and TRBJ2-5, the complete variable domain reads EAGVTQFPSHSVIEKGQTVTLRCDPISGHDNLYWYRRVMGKEIKFLLHFVKESKQDESGMPNNRFLAERTGGTYSTLKVQPAELEDSGVYFCASSQEKGLDLETQYFGPGTRLLVL.

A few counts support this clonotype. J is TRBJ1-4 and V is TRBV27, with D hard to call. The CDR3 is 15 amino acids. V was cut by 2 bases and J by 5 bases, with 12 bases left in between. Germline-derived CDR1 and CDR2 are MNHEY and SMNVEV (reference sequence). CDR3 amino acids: CASSLRRGQNEKLFF. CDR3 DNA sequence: TGTGCCAGCAGTTTACGTCGGGGTCAAAATGAAAAACTGTTTTTT. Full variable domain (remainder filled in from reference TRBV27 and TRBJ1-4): EAQVTQNPRYLITVTGKKLTVTCSQNMNHEYMSWYRQDPGLGLRQIYYSMNVEVTDKGDVPEGYKVSRKEKRNFPLILESPSPNQTSLYFCASSLRRGQNEKLFFGSGTQLSVL.

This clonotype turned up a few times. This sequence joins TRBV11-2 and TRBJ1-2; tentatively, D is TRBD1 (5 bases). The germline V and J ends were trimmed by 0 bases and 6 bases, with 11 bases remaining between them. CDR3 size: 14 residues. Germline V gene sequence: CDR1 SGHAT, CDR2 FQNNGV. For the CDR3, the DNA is TGTGCCAGCAGCTTAGAGGCAGGGACCCATGGCTACACCTTC. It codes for CASSLEAGTHGYTF.

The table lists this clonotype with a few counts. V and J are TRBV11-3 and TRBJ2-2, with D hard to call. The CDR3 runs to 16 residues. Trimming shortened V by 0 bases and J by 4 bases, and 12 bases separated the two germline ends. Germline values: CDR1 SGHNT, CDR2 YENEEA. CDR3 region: CASSLDGRPGTGELFF. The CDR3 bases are TGTGCCAGCAGCTTAGATGGTCGGCCCGGCACCGGGGAGCTGTTTTTT.

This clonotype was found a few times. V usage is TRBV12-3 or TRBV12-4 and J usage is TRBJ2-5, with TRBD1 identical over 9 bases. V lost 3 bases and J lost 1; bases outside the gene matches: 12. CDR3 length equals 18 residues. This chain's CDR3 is CASSFSAVWTGVQETQYF. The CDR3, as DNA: TGTGCCAGCAGTTTCTCCGCGGTTTGGACAGGGGTCCAAGAGACCCAGTACTTC.

CDR3 nucleotide sequence: TGTGCCAGCAGCTCCGACAGGGGCGAAAACACCATATATTTT. This gives the protein CASSSDRGENTIYF. The chain carries TRBV13 and TRBJ1-3; 8 bases fit TRBD1. Germline-derived CDR1 and CDR2 are PRHDT and FYEKMQ (reference sequence). The CDR3 runs 14 residues. J lost 6 bases, V lost 4 bases, and 5 bases had no gene match.

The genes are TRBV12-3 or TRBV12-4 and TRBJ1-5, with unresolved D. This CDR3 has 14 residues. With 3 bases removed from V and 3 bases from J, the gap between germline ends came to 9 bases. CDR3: CASSFPGVNQPQHF. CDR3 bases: TGTGCCAGCAGTTTCCCCGGGGTCAATCAGCCCCAGCATTTT.

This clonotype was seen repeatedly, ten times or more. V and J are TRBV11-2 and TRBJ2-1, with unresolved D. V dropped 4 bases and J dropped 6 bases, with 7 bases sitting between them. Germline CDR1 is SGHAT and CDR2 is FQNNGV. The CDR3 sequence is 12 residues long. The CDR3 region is CASSYVGNEQFF. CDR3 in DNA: TGTGCCAGCAGCTACGTAGGCAATGAGCAGTTCTTC. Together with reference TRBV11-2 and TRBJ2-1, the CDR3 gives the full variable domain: EAGVAQSPRYKIIEKRQSVAFWCNPISGHATLYWYQQILGQGPKLLIQFQNNGVVDDSQLPKDRFSAERLKGVDSTLKIQPAKLEDSAVYLCASSYVGNEQFFGPGTRLTVL.

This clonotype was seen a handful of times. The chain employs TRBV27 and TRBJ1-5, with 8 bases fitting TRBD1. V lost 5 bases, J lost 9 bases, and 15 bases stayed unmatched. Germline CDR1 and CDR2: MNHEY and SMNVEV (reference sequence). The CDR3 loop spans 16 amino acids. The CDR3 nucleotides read TGTGCCAGCAGTAAGCGACAGGGGCAGGGGTTAGGGCCCCAGCATTTT. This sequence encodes CASSKRQGQGLGPQHF.

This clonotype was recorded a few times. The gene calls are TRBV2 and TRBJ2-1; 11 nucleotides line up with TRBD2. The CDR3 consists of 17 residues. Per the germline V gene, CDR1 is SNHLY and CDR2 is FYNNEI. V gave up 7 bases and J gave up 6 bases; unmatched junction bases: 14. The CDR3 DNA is TGTGCCAGCAAGCAAGGTGGTAGCGGGAGGGCCCTCAATGAGCAGTTCTTC. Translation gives CASKQGGSGRALNEQFF.

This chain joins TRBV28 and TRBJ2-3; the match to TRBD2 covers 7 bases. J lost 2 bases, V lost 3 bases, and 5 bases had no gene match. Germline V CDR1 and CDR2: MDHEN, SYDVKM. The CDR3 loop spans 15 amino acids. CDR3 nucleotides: TGTGCCAGCAGTTTCGGTAGCGGGCTCACAGATACGCAGTATTTT. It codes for CASSFGSGLTDTQYF.

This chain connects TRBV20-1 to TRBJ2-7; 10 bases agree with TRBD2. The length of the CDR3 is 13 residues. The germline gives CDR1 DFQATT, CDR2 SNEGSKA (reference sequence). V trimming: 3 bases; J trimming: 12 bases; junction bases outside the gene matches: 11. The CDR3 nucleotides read TGCAGTGCTAGTGGGCTAGCGGGAGTTAGCCTGTACTTC. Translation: CSASGLAGVSLYF.

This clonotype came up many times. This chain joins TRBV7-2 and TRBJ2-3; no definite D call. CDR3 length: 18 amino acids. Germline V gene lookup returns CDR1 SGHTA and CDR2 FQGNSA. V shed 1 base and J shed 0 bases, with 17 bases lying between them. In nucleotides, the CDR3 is TGTGCCAGCAGCTTAGATGGGGTCCCCAGTTCTAGCACAGATACGCAGTATTTT. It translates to CASSLDGVPSSSTDTQYF.